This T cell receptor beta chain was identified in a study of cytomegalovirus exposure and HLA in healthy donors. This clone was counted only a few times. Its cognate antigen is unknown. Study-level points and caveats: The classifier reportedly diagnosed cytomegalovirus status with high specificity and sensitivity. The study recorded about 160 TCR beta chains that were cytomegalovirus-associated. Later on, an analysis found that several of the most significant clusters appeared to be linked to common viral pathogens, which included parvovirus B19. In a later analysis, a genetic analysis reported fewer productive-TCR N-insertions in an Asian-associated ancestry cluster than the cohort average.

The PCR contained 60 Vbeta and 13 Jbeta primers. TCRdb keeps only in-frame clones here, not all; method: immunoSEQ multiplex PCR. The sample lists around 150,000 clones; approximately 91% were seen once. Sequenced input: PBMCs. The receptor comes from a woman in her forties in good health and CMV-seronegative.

The CDR3 is CASSLRGEGAQYF. CDR3 DNA: TGTGCCAGCAGCTTAAGGGGCGAGGGGGCCCAGTACTTC. V usage is TRBV7-2 and J usage is TRBJ2-5, with D possibly matching TRBD1 (6 bases). Germline-derived CDR1 and CDR2 are SGHTA and FQGNSA. V lost 2 bases and J lost 9, with 13 bases in between. The CDR3 loop spans 13 amino acids.